The 10 T cell receptor beta chains given below trace back to one sample, sequenced in a study of blood T cells in healthy people across ages. It was with a sample-barcoded 5' primer and a J-beta primer mix that a second PCR of about 7 to 12 cycles was run. TCRdb itself ran the 5' RACE reads through MiXCR, one entry per CDR3 protein. The data show around 1,100,000 distinct CDR3 sequences, around two fifths seen once. Material for sequencing was blood. These receptor sequences come from a man aged 18 to 29 in good health.

This chain links TRBV20-1 with TRBJ1-5, with 8 nucleotides matching TRBD1. V shed 6 bases, J shed 6 bases, and the junction held 4 bases outside the gene matches. CDR3 length: 12 residues. From germline, CDR1 is DFQATT and CDR2 SNEGSKA (reference sequence). CDR3 sequence (DNA): TGCAGTGCCACACAGGGGGTTCAGCCCCAGCATTTT. The encoded protein is CSATQGVQPQHF.

This clonotype appeared once. The rearrangement links TRBV3-1 to TRBJ2-7; the D is unclear. The ends were cut back, 0 bases at V and 2 bases at J, with 5 bases in the middle. The germline CDR1 and CDR2 sequences are LGHDT and YNNKEL (reference sequence). The CDR3 loop spans 13 amino acids. Here the CDR3 reads CASSQDMAYEQYF. CDR3 bases: TGTGCCAGCAGCCAAGATATGGCCTACGAGCAGTACTTC.

In its sample, this clonotype was seen once. J is TRBJ1-1 and V is TRBV15; D is unresolved. In germline, CDR1 is LNHNV, CDR2 YYDKDF (reference sequence). The CDR3 spans 13 residues. Trimming removed 4 bases from V and 7 bases from J, with 13 bases in between. CDR3 DNA: TGTGCCACCAGCACCGTAAGAACGGGTGAAGCTTTCTTT. Its protein is CATSTVRTGEAFF.

This clonotype was recorded at least ten times. The chain combines TRBV7-2 with TRBJ1-1; D is unresolved. The CDR3 sequence is 15 residues long. Trimming pared 2 bases from V and 0 bases from J, leaving 10 bases between. Germline assignment: CDR1 SGHTA and CDR2 FQGNSA. CDR3 nucleotide sequence: TGTGCCAGCAGCTTATTGCCCTTCCTGAACACTGAAGCTTTCTTT. Translated: CASSLLPFLNTEAFF.

V and J are TRBV7-8 and TRBJ1-2; D gene ambiguous. V lost 5 bases, J lost 2 bases, and 18 bases lay in between. Germline V gene lookup returns CDR1 SGHVS and CDR2 FQNEAQ. The CDR3 has 16 amino acids. CDR3 in amino acids: CASSLKRERTNYGYTF. DNA of the CDR3: TGTGCCAGCAGCCTAAAGCGGGAACGAACAAACTATGGCTACACCTTC.

This chain joins TRBV12-3 or TRBV12-4 and TRBJ1-2, with a tentative D call TRBD1 (5 bases). CDR3 length equals 12 residues. Trimming removed 7 bases at V and 6 bases at J, with 12 bases between. The chain's CDR3 is CASTDGHDGYTF. CDR3 sequence (DNA): TGTGCCAGCACCGACGGACACGATGGCTACACCTTC.

The V gene is TRBV29-1, the J gene TRBJ1-1, with 7 bases aligning to TRBD1. The CDR3 has 13 residues. V gave up 6 bases and J gave up 4 bases; unmatched junction bases: 8. Germline V CDR1 and CDR2: SQVTM, ANQGSEA. The CDR3 nucleotides are TGCAGCGTAGCCGGACAGGTGAGCACTGAAGCTTTCTTT. Its translation is CSVAGQVSTEAFF.

This chain uses TRBV4-3 with TRBJ2-7; maybe TRBD1 (6 bases). This CDR3 spans 15 amino acids. Germline V gene lookup returns CDR1 LGHNA and CDR2 YSLEER. V was cut by 0 bases and J by 0 bases, with 9 bases left in between. CDR3 in amino acids: CASSQDRQDSYEQYF. The DNA for the CDR3 is TGCGCCAGCAGCCAAGATCGACAGGACTCCTACGAGCAGTACTTC.

The chain employs TRBV4-3 and TRBJ1-1; unclear D gene. Germline CDR1 reads LGHNA; CDR2 reads YSLEER. The V end lost 8 bases, the J end lost 4 bases, and 8 bases lay between the germline ends. The CDR3 sequence is 11 residues long. The CDR3 DNA follows: TGCGCCAGCGCAAAAGGCACTGAAGCTTTCTTT. Its translation is CASAKGTEAFF.

This clonotype was detected many times. V is TRBV5-1 and J is TRBJ1-2, with D uncertain. V was trimmed by 5 bases and J by 8 bases, leaving 22 bases between them. The germline V gene encodes CDR1 SGHRS and CDR2 YFSETQ. The CDR3 is 15 amino acids. CDR3 sequence: CASSSDTGPSGGYTF. CDR3 in DNA: TGCGCCAGCAGTTCGGATACCGGACCATCGGGAGGCTACACCTTC. The whole variable domain, filled in from reference TRBV5-1 and TRBJ1-2, reads KAGVTQTPRYLIKTRGQQVTLSCSPISGHRSVSWYQQTPGQGLQFLFEYFSETQRNKGNFPGRFSGRQFSNSRSEMNVSTLELGDSALYLCASSSDTGPSGGYTFGSGTRLTVV.